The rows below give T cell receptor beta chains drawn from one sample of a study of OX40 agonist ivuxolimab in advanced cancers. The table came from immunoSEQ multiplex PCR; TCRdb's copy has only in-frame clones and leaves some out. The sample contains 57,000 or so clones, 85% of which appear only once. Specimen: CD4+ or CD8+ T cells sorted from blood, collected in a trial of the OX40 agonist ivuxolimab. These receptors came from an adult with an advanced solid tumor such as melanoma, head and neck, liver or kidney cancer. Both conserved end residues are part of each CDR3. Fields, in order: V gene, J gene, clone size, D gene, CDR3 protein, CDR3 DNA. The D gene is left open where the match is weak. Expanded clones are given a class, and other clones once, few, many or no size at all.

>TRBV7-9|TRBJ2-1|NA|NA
CASRSGTSTYNEQFF
TGTGCCAGCAGGTCCGGGACATCCACCTACAATGAGCAGTTCTTC
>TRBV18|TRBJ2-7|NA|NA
CASSPPASPYEQYF
TGTGCCAGCTCACCACCTGCAAGTCCCTACGAGCAGTACTTC
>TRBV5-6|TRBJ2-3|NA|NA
CASSFAGTRSDTQYF
TGTGCCAGCAGCTTCGCGGGAACTAGGTCAGATACGCAGTATTTT
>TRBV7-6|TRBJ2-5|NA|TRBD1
CASKGGTHQETQYF
TGTGCCAGCAAAGGGGGCACACACCAAGAGACCCAGTACTTC
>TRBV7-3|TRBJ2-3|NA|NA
CASSQTGVMGTDTQYF
TGTGCCAGCAGCCAAACCGGGGTGATGGGCACAGATACGCAGTATTTT
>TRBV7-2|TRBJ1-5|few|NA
CASSLQGMSNQPQHF
TGTGCCAGCAGCTTACAGGGAATGAGCAATCAGCCCCAGCATTTT
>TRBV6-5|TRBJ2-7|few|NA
CASTNPPLYEQYF
TGTGCCAGCACCAATCCCCCCCTCTACGAGCAGTACTTC
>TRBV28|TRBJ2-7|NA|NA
CASSFGIPGEQYF
TGTGCCAGCAGTTTTGGCATACCGGGCGAGCAGTACTTC
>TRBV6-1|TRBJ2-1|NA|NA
CASIRTLQGNEQFF
TGTGCCAGCATCAGGACCCTGCAGGGCAATGAGCAGTTCTTC
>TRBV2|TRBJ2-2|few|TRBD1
CASSDGTGNTGELFF
TGTGCCAGCAGTGACGGGACAGGGAACACCGGGGAGCTGTTTTTT
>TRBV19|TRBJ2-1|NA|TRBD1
CASSKPTGMYNEQFF
TGTGCCAGTAGTAAACCGACAGGGATGTACAATGAGCAGTTCTTC
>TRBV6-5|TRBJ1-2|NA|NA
CASRQSGGYTF
TGTGCCAGCAGGCAGTCAGGGGGCTACACCTTC
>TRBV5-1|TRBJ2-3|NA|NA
CASSPALLTSTDTQYF
TGCGCCAGCAGCCCGGCCCTCCTAACTAGCACAGATACGCAGTATTTT
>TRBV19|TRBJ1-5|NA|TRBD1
CASSIEGQTIPYSNQPQHF
TGTGCCAGTAGTATAGAGGGACAGACTATACCTTATAGCAATCAGCCCCAGCATTTT
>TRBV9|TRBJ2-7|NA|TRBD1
CASSPGQGREQYF
TGTGCCAGCAGCCCCGGACAGGGTCGCGAGCAGTACTTC
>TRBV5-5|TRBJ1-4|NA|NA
CASSLWEGANEKLFF
TGTGCCAGCAGCTTATGGGAGGGGGCTAATGAAAAACTGTTTTTT
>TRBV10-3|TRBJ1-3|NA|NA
CAISGSSLSGNTIYF
TGTGCCATCAGTGGGAGTAGCCTCTCTGGAAACACCATATATTTT
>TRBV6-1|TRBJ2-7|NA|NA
CASSLWEGGEQYF
TGTGCCAGCAGCCTCTGGGAAGGAGGGGAGCAGTACTTC
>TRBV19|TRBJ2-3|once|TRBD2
CASRAGVADTQYF
TGTGCCAGTAGGGCGGGAGTAGCAGATACGCAGTATTTT
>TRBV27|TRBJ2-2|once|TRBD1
CASSRPWGTGGFGELFF
TGTGCCAGCAGCCGCCCGTGGGGGACAGGGGGCTTCGGGGAGCTGTTTTTT
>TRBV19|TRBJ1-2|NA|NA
CASSIVGHYGYTF
TGTGCCAGTAGTATAGTAGGCCACTATGGCTACACCTTC
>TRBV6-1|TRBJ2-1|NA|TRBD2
CASRTSGSGNEQFF
TGTGCCAGCCGGACTAGCGGGAGTGGTAATGAGCAGTTCTTC
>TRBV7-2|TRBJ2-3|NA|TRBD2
CASSLRLAGGPGDTQYF
TGTGCCAGCAGCCTAAGGTTAGCGGGGGGGCCAGGAGATACGCAGTATTTT
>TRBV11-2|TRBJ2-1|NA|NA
CATSFRRANEQFF
TGTGCCACCAGCTTTAGGAGGGCCAATGAGCAGTTCTTC
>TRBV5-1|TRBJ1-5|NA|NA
CASSVGGGDQPQHF
TGCGCCAGCAGCGTGGGAGGGGGGGATCAGCCCCAGCATTTT
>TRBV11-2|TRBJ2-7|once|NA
CASSLLTGYAYEQYF
TGTGCCAGCAGCCTACTGACCGGTTATGCCTACGAGCAGTACTTC
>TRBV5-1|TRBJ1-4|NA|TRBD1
CASSSGQGGEKLFF
TGCGCCAGCAGCTCGGGACAGGGAGGTGAAAAACTGTTTTTT
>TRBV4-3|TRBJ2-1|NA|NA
CASSQDFHSYNEQFF
TGCGCCAGCAGCCAAGACTTCCACTCCTACAATGAGCAGTTCTTC
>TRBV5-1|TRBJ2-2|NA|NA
CASSHGVGGQTGELFF
TGCGCCAGCAGCCATGGGGTCGGGGGGCAGACCGGGGAGCTGTTTTTT
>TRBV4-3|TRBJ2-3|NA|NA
CASSQQLGITDTQYF
TGCGCCAGCAGCCAGCAGTTAGGGATCACAGATACGCAGTATTTT
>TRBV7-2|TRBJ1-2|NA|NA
CASSLEAGAGYTF
TGTGCCAGCAGCTTAGAGGCTGGGGCTGGCTACACCTTC
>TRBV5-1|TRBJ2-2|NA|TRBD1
CASSLPGQGNTGELFF
TGCGCCAGCAGCCTCCCGGGACAGGGGAACACCGGGGAGCTGTTTTTT
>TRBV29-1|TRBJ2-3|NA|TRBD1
CSARTGGRDTQYF
TGCAGCGCTCGGACAGGGGGGAGGGATACGCAGTATTTT
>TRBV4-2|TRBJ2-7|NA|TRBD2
CASSQDLGGTSFGYEQYF
TGTGCCAGCAGCCAAGATTTAGGGGGGACTAGCTTTGGGTACGAGCAGTACTTC
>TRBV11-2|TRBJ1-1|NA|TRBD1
CASSLGSRQGEAFF
TGTGCCAGCAGCTTAGGCTCTCGACAGGGCGAAGCTTTCTTT
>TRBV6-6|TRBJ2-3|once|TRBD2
CASSYVSGGITDTQYF
TGTGCCAGCAGTTACGTCAGCGGGGGAATTACAGATACGCAGTATTTT
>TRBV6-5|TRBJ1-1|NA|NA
CASHMNTEAFF
TGTGCCAGCCACATGAACACTGAAGCTTTCTTT